This TCR beta chain was sequenced during a study of HIV-infected patients and healthy controls. This clonotype is medium-sized by share. Its antigen is not identified. CDR1 LGHNA and CDR2 YSLEER come from the germline V gene. The CDR3 extends over 16 amino acids. Trimming pared 0 bases from V and 4 bases from J, leaving 13 bases between. All unsorted peripheral T cells were captured because whole blood was used without fractionation. Whole-study results and caveats: HIV+ repertoires were severely depleted of MAIT alpha-chain CDR3s, unlike healthy controls. Significantly higher mean Gini indices appeared in HIV-infected repertoires, possibly reflecting oligoclonality.

cDNA was made from about 480 ng RNA using alpha and beta constant primers. Alpha and beta chain libraries were made separately by chain-specific third strand synthesis with multiplexing indices. TCRdb independently ran MiXCR on the 5' RACE reads; one entry per CDR3 protein. Of roughly 7,300 distinct CDR3 sequences in the sample, about 7.3% were seen once. The sample was blood, taken before antiretroviral therapy. The TCR originated in an adult with HIV infection. The V and J genes are TRBV4-3 and TRBJ1-3; D is unclear. The CDR3 reads CASSQDQRRGGNTIYF. The CDR3 DNA follows: TGCGCCAGCAGCCAAGATCAAAGGAGAGGCGGAAACACCATATATTTT.